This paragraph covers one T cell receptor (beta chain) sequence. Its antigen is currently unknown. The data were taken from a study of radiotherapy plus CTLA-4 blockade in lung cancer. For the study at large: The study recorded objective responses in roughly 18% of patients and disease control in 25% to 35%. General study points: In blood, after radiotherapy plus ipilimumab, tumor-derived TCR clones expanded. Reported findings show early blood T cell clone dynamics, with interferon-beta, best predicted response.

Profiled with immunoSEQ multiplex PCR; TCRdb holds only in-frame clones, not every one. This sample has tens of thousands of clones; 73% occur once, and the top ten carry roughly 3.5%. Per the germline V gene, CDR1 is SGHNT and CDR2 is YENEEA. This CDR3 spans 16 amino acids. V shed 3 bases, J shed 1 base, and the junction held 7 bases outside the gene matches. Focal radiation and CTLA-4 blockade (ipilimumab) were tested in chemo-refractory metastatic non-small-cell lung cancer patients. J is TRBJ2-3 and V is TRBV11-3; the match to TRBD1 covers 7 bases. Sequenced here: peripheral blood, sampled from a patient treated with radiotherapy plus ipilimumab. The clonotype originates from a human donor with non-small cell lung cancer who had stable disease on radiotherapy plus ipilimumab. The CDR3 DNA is TGTGCCAGCAGCTTGAGGCAGGGGGATGGCACAGATACGCAGTATTTT. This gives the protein CASSLRQGDGTDTQYF.